The clone carrying this T cell receptor (beta chain) was detected a few times. The source of the sample is a study of blood T cell repertoires in COVID-19. Across the whole study: Acute and convalescent COVID-19 specimens originated in the United States, Italy and Spain. PBMCs, B-cell-depleted T cells, or T cells provided the cDNA or gDNA that made up the material.

Per the germline V gene, CDR1 is LNHDA and CDR2 is SQIVND (reference sequence). V gave up 6 bases and J gave up 2 bases, with 20 bases separating them. The CDR3 covers 17 residues. Libraries were prepared by immunoSEQ multiplex PCR; TCRdb keeps only in-frame clonotypes and omits some of them. The data contain around 200,000 clones, around 86% of them singletons. V and J are TRBV19 and TRBJ1-5, with a possible D match to TRBD1 (5 bases). The sequencing sample was made of peripheral blood. The receptor comes from a man aged 35 to 55 with active or convalescent COVID-19. CDR3 in DNA: TGTGCCAGTAGCATCGGTCTGAGGGGAGGTGGCAATCAGCCCCAGCATTTT. Its translation: CASSIGLRGGGNQPQHF.